This T cell receptor (beta chain) was retrieved from a study of OX40 agonist ivuxolimab in advanced cancers. In the study overall: Patients with prior anti-PD-1, anti-PD-L1 or anti-CTLA-4 therapy were eligible; 40% had some.

Clones were read by immunoSEQ multiplex PCR, and TCRdb kept only the in-frame ones, dropping some. The repertoire holds 75,000 to 95,000 clones, with around 90% as singletons. The V gene lost 2 bases and the J gene lost 5 bases, with 7 bases spanning the gap. Germline V gene sequence: CDR1 SGHNT, CDR2 YYREEE (reference sequence). This CDR3 has 12 amino acids. Regarding this clone: What it recognizes is unknown.

Findings of the study overall: CD8+ T cells averaged more expanded clones than CD4+. Antigen specificity of clonally expanded peripheral T cells was not established. The CD4+ and CD8+ T cells in the blood had expanded clonally by week 6 at 0.1 to 3.0 mg/kg.

The chain has TRBV5-4 and TRBJ1-2; no firm D call. This clonotype was obtained from an adult with an advanced solid tumor such as melanoma, head and neck, liver or kidney cancer. Sequencing used CD4+ or CD8+ T cells sorted from blood, obtained in a trial of the OX40 agonist ivuxolimab. The CDR3 loop reads CASSLGSYGYTF. CDR3 nucleotide sequence: TGTGCCAGCAGCTTAGGGTCTTATGGCTACACCTTC.